The 8 T cell receptor beta chains in this list originate from one sample, sequenced in a study of blood T cell repertoires in COVID-19. Repertoires were generated with immunoSEQ multiplex PCR, while TCRdb's copy carries only in-frame clones and drops some. The sample contains 200,000 to 300,000 clones, 75% to 85% of which appear only once. Sequencing input: peripheral blood. These TCRs come from a man between 40 and 49 years old who had recovered from COVID-19.

The chain employs TRBV6-5 and TRBJ1-1; D might be TRBD1 (6 bases). Germline lookup yields CDR1 MNHEY and CDR2 SVGAGI. Trimming left V 0 bases short and J 1 base short, with 9 bases between. This CDR3 contains 15 residues. The CDR3 sequence: CASSYSGQWNTEAFF. For the CDR3, the DNA is TGTGCCAGCAGTTACTCAGGACAGTGGAACACTGAAGCTTTCTTT.

This chain links TRBV30 with TRBJ1-5, with unresolved D. The length of the CDR3 is 14 residues. V was clipped by 2 bases and J by 0 bases, with 8 bases between them. The germline V gene encodes CDR1 GTSNPN and CDR2 SVGIG (reference sequence). The CDR3 spells CAWSTVYSNQPQHF. In nucleotides, the CDR3 is TGTGCCTGGAGTACAGTTTATAGCAATCAGCCCCAGCATTTT.

This sequence joins TRBV6-5 and TRBJ1-2; TRBD1 aligns across 8 bases. The V gene end was trimmed by 6 bases and the J gene end by 5 bases; junction bases not matched to a gene: 11. The CDR3 runs 15 residues. Germline V gene lookup returns CDR1 MNHEY and CDR2 SVGAGI. The CDR3 DNA reads as TGTGCCAGCAGACAGGGGGGCCCTTCAGTTTATGGCTACACCTTC. Translating gives CASRQGGPSVYGYTF.

This clone was seen once. This chain uses TRBV5-1 with TRBJ2-3, with D perhaps matching TRBD2 (6 bases). Germline loops: CDR1 SGHRS, CDR2 YFSETQ. The CDR3 runs 16 residues. Trimming removed 4 bases from V and 2 bases from J, with 17 bases in between. For the CDR3, the DNA is TGCGCCAGCAGCATACGGTCGGCGGGGCCCACAGATACGCAGTATTTT. Translating gives CASSIRSAGPTDTQYF.

The J gene is TRBJ1-5, the V gene TRBV10-3, with 7 bases that match TRBD1. In germline, CDR1 is ENHRY, CDR2 SYGVKD. This CDR3 is built from 14 residues. V lost 6 bases to trimming and J lost 6 bases; unmatched junction nucleotides: 8. CDR3 DNA sequence: TGTGCCATCAGGCAGGGGGACGGAGGTCAGCCCCAGCATTTT. Translation gives CAIRQGDGGQPQHF.

V usage is TRBV2 and J usage is TRBJ1-4; a weak D match, TRBD1 (5 bases). Germline CDR1 SNHLY, CDR2 FYNNEI. This CDR3 is 13 amino acids long. V shed 5 bases and J shed 7 bases, with 11 bases lying between them. Here the CDR3 DNA reads TGTGCCAGCAGTAAGGCAGGGTCTGAAAAACTGTTTTTT. It yields the protein CASSKAGSEKLFF.

The chain employs TRBV6-6 and TRBJ2-1, with D possibly matching TRBD2 (5 bases). The CDR3 consists of 15 residues. The V gene lost 2 bases and the J gene lost 11 bases, with 19 bases spanning the gap. The germline gives CDR1 MNHNY, CDR2 SVGAGI (reference sequence). The CDR3, as DNA: TGTGCCAGCAGTTACCTAGGACTCACGGCCCACAAGCAGTTCTTC. Residues: CASSYLGLTAHKQFF.

This chain connects TRBV7-2 to TRBJ1-6; D is unresolved. Germline loops: CDR1 SGHTA, CDR2 FQGNSA. V lost 1 base, J lost 12 bases, and 10 bases lay in between. There are 13 residues in the CDR3. The CDR3 protein is CASSLGGGRPLHF. The CDR3 nucleotides read TGTGCCAGCAGCTTAGGCGGAGGAAGACCCCTCCACTTT.